This T cell receptor beta chain was sequenced in a study of cytotoxic CD8 clonotypes in ibrutinib-treated CLL. Assay: immunoSEQ multiplex PCR; the TCRdb copy retains only in-frame clones and omits some. The sample gives fewer than 400,000 clones, 67% of which show up once; roughly 6.3% is in the top ten. V was trimmed by 5 bases and J by 6 bases, leaving 17 bases between them. The CDR3 is made up of 16 amino acids. Germline V gene lookup returns CDR1 SGHVS and CDR2 FNYEAQ. The source was PBMCs, collected after 36 months of ibrutinib treatment. This chain connects TRBV7-6 to TRBJ1-6; no clear D gene. This clonotype originated in a human donor with chronic lymphocytic leukemia. The chain's CDR3 is CASSARKGRANSPLHF. CDR3 coding DNA: TGTGCCAGCAGCGCACGTAAAGGACGGGCTAATTCACCCCTCCACTTT.